The T cell receptor beta chain under discussion was sequenced for a study of T cells in Graves' hyperthyroidism and ophthalmopathy. RNA transcripts gave rise to amplified TCR beta CDR3 regions. Using the HTBI primer set, a first-round RT-PCR was run on the TCR CDR3. MiXCR, run by TCRdb on the multiplex PCR reads, gives a single entry per CDR3 protein. The sample includes about 570,000 distinct CDR3 sequences, 14% of them seen just once. This clonotype was seen ten or more times. Patients aged 18 to 65 had newly diagnosed hyperthyroidism that had lasted under 2 months. After removal of 4 bases from V and 6 bases from J, the junction contained 5 bases not matched to a gene. The CDR3 loop spans 14 amino acids. Looked up from germline, CDR1 is LGHDT and CDR2 is YNNKEL (reference sequence).

The receptor was derived from a woman between 40 and 55 years old with Graves' hyperthyroidism. The chain employs TRBV3-1 and TRBJ2-1, with TRBD2 matching 8 bases. Sample: blood. The CDR3 sequence is CASSPRTSPNEQFF. CDR3 DNA: TGTGCCAGCAGCCCCCGGACTAGCCCCAATGAGCAGTTCTTC.